These T cell receptor beta chains were read from a single sample in a study of cytomegalovirus exposure and HLA in healthy donors. Profiling relied on immunoSEQ multiplex PCR, and the TCRdb table lists in-frame clones only, not all of them. The sample has around 160,000 clones, 70% to 80% seen once. Sequenced sample: PBMCs. The receptor set was obtained from a man in his fifties or sixties in good health and CMV-seropositive. The CDR3 runs from the conserved cysteine through the conserved F or W.

CDR3aa: CASSQDWTVAYQPQHF; v_gene: TRBV4-3
CDR3aa: CASSEAGLPYQPQHF; v_gene: TRBV6-1
CDR3aa: CASLGLQKNIQYF; v_gene: TRBV2
CDR3aa: CASSDGIAKNIQYF; v_gene: TRBV10-1
CDR3aa: CASSVAWGGQETQYF; v_gene: TRBV9
CDR3aa: CASSPRGQGRQPQHF; v_gene: TRBV7-6
CDR3aa: CASSQASGQLMSTDTQYF; v_gene: TRBV4-2
CDR3aa: CASSRGPRYGYTF; v_gene: TRBV14
CDR3aa: CASSSSGPPRPYGYTF; v_gene: TRBV19
CDR3aa: CASSPDQGTGSLPQHF; v_gene: TRBV7-2
CDR3aa: CASSYSISGETETQYF; v_gene: TRBV6-5
CDR3aa: CASSLLRTGGPGELFF; v_gene: TRBV7-2
CDR3aa: CASSFGTSGGHNEQFF; v_gene: TRBV7-2
CDR3aa: CASSQGTTEAFF; v_gene: TRBV5-4
CDR3aa: CASSVVSIRGNTGELFF; v_gene: TRBV2
CDR3aa: CASSLGAGNYGYTF; v_gene: TRBV28
CDR3aa: CASSPSGSRRNEQFF; v_gene: TRBV4-2
CDR3aa: CASLYLGGRDYGYTF; v_gene: TRBV6-1
CDR3aa: CASSLYSGGAADTQYF; v_gene: TRBV11-2
CDR3aa: CASSSPNSTGVRTEAFF; v_gene: TRBV7-2
CDR3aa: CASRGTGGYGKLFF; v_gene: TRBV19
CDR3aa: CASSQRTGSYEQYF; v_gene: TRBV4-3
CDR3aa: CASSPGQGNEKLFF; v_gene: TRBV18
CDR3aa: CASSLSDRENSPLHF; v_gene: TRBV5-6
CDR3aa: CASSIFEGARSQPQHF; v_gene: TRBV19
CDR3aa: CASSLLRGASSTDTQYF; v_gene: TRBV18
CDR3aa: CASSSDRGYSYEQYF; v_gene: TRBV28
CDR3aa: CASTPKGQGTSPLHF; v_gene: TRBV6-6
CDR3aa: CASSYKTAPSGNTIYF; v_gene: TRBV6-6
CDR3aa: CSVALRTGGAPVTRNIQYF; v_gene: TRBV29-1
CDR3aa: CASSQWFAGTAKSSYNSPLHF; v_gene: TRBV4-1
CDR3aa: CASSQQGSGNTIYF; v_gene: TRBV10-1
CDR3aa: CASGSWGGGAQYF; v_gene: TRBV28
CDR3aa: CASSFFYGYTF; v_gene: TRBV28
CDR3aa: CASSPPSGSTDTQYF; v_gene: TRBV18
CDR3aa: CASGGGQETQYF; v_gene: TRBV10-3
CDR3aa: CASSSTGQLYGYTF; v_gene: TRBV7-2
CDR3aa: CASSLAKTSGGSYEQYF; v_gene: TRBV7-2
CDR3aa: CASSPRQIELEAFF; v_gene: TRBV7-6
CDR3aa: CASSQDTGRRTNEQFF; v_gene: TRBV4-3
CDR3aa: CASSPRGGAGEKLFF; v_gene: TRBV11-2